These 8 T cell receptor beta chains were sequenced from one sample in a study of CD8+ T cells in alopecia areata. Sequencing used cDNA as its template, made by extracting RNA and reverse transcribing it. Profiled with immunoSEQ multiplex PCR; TCRdb holds only in-frame clones, not every one. The sample lists roughly 250,000 clones; under 80% were seen once. The source was CD4+ T cells sorted from blood, collected at week 0. These receptor sequences come from a human donor with alopecia areata.

A single count supports this clone. The gene calls are TRBV9 and TRBJ2-7; 10 bases agree with TRBD1. Germline CDR1 is SGDLS and CDR2 is YYNGEE. The CDR3 consists of 14 residues. V lost 4 bases and J lost 2; bases outside the gene matches: 3. Written as DNA, the CDR3 is TGTGCCAGCAGCTACGGACAGGGGGCCTACGAGCAGTACTTC. Translating it yields CASSYGQGAYEQYF.

The rearrangement joins TRBV27 to TRBJ1-2; unclear D gene. The CDR3 runs 10 residues. With 6 bases removed from V and 7 bases from J, the gap between germline ends came to 6 bases. Germline values: CDR1 MNHEY, CDR2 SMNVEV (reference sequence). The CDR3 here is CASSGSGYTF. The CDR3 DNA is TGTGCCAGCAGCGGAAGTGGCTACACCTTC.

The chain recombines TRBV30 with TRBJ1-2, with D perhaps matching TRBD1 (5 bases). Germline V gives CDR1 GTSNPN, CDR2 SVGIG (reference sequence). V shed 6 bases and J shed 3 bases, with 17 bases lying between them. The CDR3 extends over 14 amino acids. The CDR3 sequence: CACTDRGLDYGYTF. CDR3 bases: TGTGCCTGTACAGACAGAGGGTTGGACTATGGCTACACCTTC.

The chain couples TRBV5-6 to TRBJ1-1; 8 bases map to TRBD1. V gave up 1 base and J gave up 5 bases; unmatched junction bases: 7. The CDR3 sequence is 15 residues long. Germline V CDR1 and CDR2: SGHDT, YYEEEE. In DNA, the CDR3 is TGTGCCAGCAGCTTGAGGGCAGGGGGCGCGACTGAAGCTTTCTTT. Translated: CASSLRAGGATEAFF.

In its sample, this clone was seen a few times. The chain couples TRBV14 to TRBJ2-1; 7 bases agree with TRBD2. Germline V gene sequence: CDR1 SGHDN, CDR2 FVKESK. CDR3 length: 16 amino acids. With 1 base clipped from V and 6 bases from J, the junction kept 9 bases outside the gene matches. CDR3 protein: CASSQVGTSVGNEQFF. The CDR3, as DNA: TGTGCCAGCAGCCAAGTGGGCACTAGCGTAGGCAATGAGCAGTTCTTC.

This chain connects TRBV5-8 to TRBJ1-2; possible D gene TRBD1, 6 bases. The CDR3 consists of 14 residues. V was pared by 0 bases and J by 8 bases, with 14 bases between. Germline CDR1 reads SGHTS; CDR2 reads YDEGEE. This CDR3 reads CASSLDRVRGGYTF. DNA for the CDR3: TGTGCCAGCAGCTTGGACAGGGTGAGAGGCGGCTACACCTTC.

The rearrangement joins TRBV18 to TRBJ2-7; D may be TRBD1 (6 bases). V lost 3 bases and J lost 6, with 21 bases in between. There are 16 residues in the CDR3. Per germline, CDR1 KGHSH and CDR2 LQKENI. The CDR3 region has the DNA TGTGCCAGCTCACCGCTGGACAGTTCGGCGCTACGCGAGCAGTACTTC. Protein sequence: CASSPLDSSALREQYF.

The chain uses TRBV30 and TRBJ1-5, with D perhaps TRBD1 (5 bases). Germline CDR1 GTSNPN, CDR2 SVGIG (reference sequence). The CDR3 covers 11 residues. V shed 5 bases and J shed 3 bases, with 5 bases lying between them. CDR3 region: CAWGTNQPQHF. The CDR3 region has the DNA TGTGCCTGGGGGACCAATCAGCCCCAGCATTTT. Looking up the rest from reference TRBV30 and TRBJ1-5 gives the full variable domain: SQTIHQWPATLVQPVGSPLSLECTVEGTSNPNLYWYRQAAGRGLQLLFYSVGIGQISSEVPQNLSASRPQDRQFILSSKKLLLSDSGFYLCAWGTNQPQHFGDGTRLSIL.